This TCR beta chain was sequenced for a study of T-cell memory formation after mild COVID-19. General study findings and limits: Most CD4+ clones that shrank were in CM and EM, while CD8+ ones turned up in EMRA. Memory cells collected pre-infection included some clones that later responded, suggesting cross-reactive memory joined.

Points on this clonotype: Its antigen is not identified.

MiXCR, applied by TCRdb to the 5' RACE reads, yields one record per CDR3 protein. The repertoire includes around 390,000 distinct CDR3 sequences, roughly 15% of them detected once, and roughly 21% sits in the top ten. This CDR3 has 15 amino acids. The V gene's germline CDR1 is SGHRS and CDR2 YFSETQ. The V and J ends lost 1 base and 8 bases respectively, with 16 bases between them. The receptor comes from a man younger than 30 who had mild COVID-19 (a few samples of this study predate the infection). Cell type and time point are not known. This chain connects TRBV5-1 to TRBJ2-1; D possibly corresponds to TRBD2 (6 bases). Material: PBMCs or a T cell subset sorted from them (not recorded which). CDR3 protein: CASSLRRRGFDEQFF. CDR3 nucleotide sequence: TGCGCCAGCAGCTTGAGGCGGAGGGGTTTCGATGAGCAGTTCTTC.